The rows below give T cell receptor beta chains drawn from one sample of a study of memory CD4+ T cells and cytomegalovirus serostatus. Method: immunoSEQ multiplex PCR; TCRdb's copy keeps in-frame clones and lacks some. Of over 55,000 clones detected, 70% to 80% appear once; the ten largest clones hold about 0.86%. Sequencing was done on a sample of memory CD4+ T cells from blood. Receptors were obtained from an adult in good health and CMV-seronegative. CDR3s include the opening cysteine and the closing phenylalanine or tryptophan. D genes are given only for firm matches. Rows give clone size only sometimes, using once, few, many, or a class for an expanded clone.

clone_size: NA
d_call: NA
j_call: TRBJ2-3
v_call: TRBV9
cdr3_aa: CASSAQGGGTDTQYF
cdr3_nt: TGTGCCAGCAGCGCTCAGGGCGGGGGCACAGATACGCAGTATTTT

clone_size: NA
d_call: TRBD1
j_call: TRBJ1-1
v_call: TRBV9
cdr3_aa: CASSVAGQGARTEAFF
cdr3_nt: TGTGCCAGCAGCGTAGCAGGACAGGGGGCGCGTACTGAAGCTTTCTTT

clone_size: NA
d_call: NA
j_call: TRBJ1-4
v_call: TRBV30
cdr3_aa: CAWSGDRGVGKLFF
cdr3_nt: TGTGCCTGGAGTGGTGACCGGGGGGTCGGAAAACTGTTTTTT

clone_size: few
d_call: NA
j_call: TRBJ2-7
v_call: TRBV6-6
cdr3_aa: CASSPEGGLREQYF
cdr3_nt: TGTGCCAGCAGTCCGGAGGGGGGCCTTCGCGAGCAGTACTTC

clone_size: NA
d_call: TRBD2
j_call: TRBJ2-5
v_call: TRBV7-8
cdr3_aa: CASSLRSAGGLSETQYF
cdr3_nt: TGTGCCAGCAGCTTAAGGTCAGCGGGAGGACTTTCAGAGACCCAGTACTTC

clone_size: NA
d_call: TRBD2
j_call: TRBJ2-5
v_call: TRBV4-2
cdr3_aa: CASSHASGGLGETQYF
cdr3_nt: TGTGCCAGCAGCCATGCTAGCGGGGGCCTCGGAGAGACCCAGTACTTC

clone_size: NA
d_call: NA
j_call: TRBJ1-1
v_call: TRBV29-1
cdr3_aa: CSAQRSTEAFF
cdr3_nt: TGCAGCGCTCAGAGGAGCACTGAAGCTTTCTTT

clone_size: NA
d_call: NA
j_call: TRBJ2-1
v_call: TRBV5-1
cdr3_aa: CASSLVSGSYNEQFF
cdr3_nt: TGCGCCAGCAGCTTGGTTAGCGGCAGCTACAATGAGCAGTTCTTC

clone_size: few
d_call: NA
j_call: TRBJ1-1
v_call: TRBV14
cdr3_aa: CASSPRTDRNTEAFF
cdr3_nt: TGTGCCAGCAGCCCCCGGACAGACCGGAACACTGAAGCTTTCTTT

clone_size: NA
d_call: NA
j_call: TRBJ1-1
v_call: TRBV6-6
cdr3_aa: CASSPFQGTEAFF
cdr3_nt: TGTGCCAGCAGTCCGTTTCAGGGGACTGAAGCTTTCTTT

clone_size: once
d_call: TRBD1
j_call: TRBJ1-2
v_call: TRBV6-5
cdr3_aa: CASRGTGGSYTF
cdr3_nt: TGTGCCAGCAGGGGGACAGGGGGCAGCTACACCTTC

clone_size: few
d_call: NA
j_call: TRBJ2-1
v_call: TRBV4-1
cdr3_aa: CASSPGPPGTNEQFF
cdr3_nt: TGCGCCAGCAGCCCAGGACCTCCGGGTACGAATGAGCAGTTCTTC

clone_size: NA
d_call: NA
j_call: TRBJ1-1
v_call: TRBV6-1
cdr3_aa: CASNTGGNTEAFF
cdr3_nt: TGTGCCAGCAATACGGGGGGGAACACTGAAGCTTTCTTT

clone_size: NA
d_call: NA
j_call: TRBJ1-1
v_call: TRBV29-1
cdr3_aa: CSVGGWTTPATEAFF
cdr3_nt: TGCAGCGTTGGAGGATGGACGACACCGGCGACTGAAGCTTTCTTT

clone_size: NA
d_call: TRBD2
j_call: TRBJ2-1
v_call: TRBV5-4
cdr3_aa: CASSLGSGGYNEQFF
cdr3_nt: TGTGCCAGCAGCTTAGGTAGCGGGGGGTACAATGAGCAGTTCTTC

clone_size: few
d_call: NA
j_call: TRBJ1-2
v_call: TRBV6-1
cdr3_aa: CASSPDRYGYTF
cdr3_nt: TGTGCCAGCAGTCCTGACCGCTATGGCTACACCTTC

clone_size: NA
d_call: TRBD1
j_call: TRBJ1-2
v_call: TRBV5-1
cdr3_aa: CASSLSGTGNYGYTF
cdr3_nt: TGCGCCAGCAGCTTGTCCGGGACAGGGAACTATGGCTACACCTTC

clone_size: few
d_call: NA
j_call: TRBJ2-7
v_call: TRBV28
cdr3_aa: CASSLDGYEQYF
cdr3_nt: TGTGCCAGCAGTTTGGACGGCTACGAGCAGTACTTC

clone_size: NA
d_call: NA
j_call: TRBJ1-2
v_call: TRBV19
cdr3_aa: CASSWGTYGYTF
cdr3_nt: TGTGCCAGCTCGTGGGGGACCTATGGCTACACCTTC

clone_size: few
d_call: NA
j_call: TRBJ2-3
v_call: TRBV19
cdr3_aa: CASSPGQGSQYF
cdr3_nt: TGTGCCAGTAGTCCCGGGCAGGGATCGCAGTATTTT

clone_size: NA
d_call: TRBD2
j_call: TRBJ2-1
v_call: TRBV10-3
cdr3_aa: CAIRASGDNEQFF
cdr3_nt: TGTGCCATCAGGGCTAGCGGGGACAATGAGCAGTTCTTC

clone_size: NA
d_call: NA
j_call: TRBJ2-3
v_call: TRBV5-1
cdr3_aa: CASSLGHGSSDTQYF
cdr3_nt: TGCGCCAGCAGCTTGGGGCACGGGTCCTCTGATACGCAGTATTTT

clone_size: NA
d_call: NA
j_call: TRBJ1-4
v_call: TRBV9
cdr3_aa: CASIPDNQGLFF
cdr3_nt: TGTGCCAGCATCCCAGATAACCAAGGCCTGTTTTTT

clone_size: NA
d_call: NA
j_call: TRBJ2-5
v_call: TRBV7-8
cdr3_aa: CASSPRLEGETQYF
cdr3_nt: TGTGCCAGCAGCCCTAGGTTAGAGGGAGAGACCCAGTACTTC

clone_size: NA
d_call: NA
j_call: TRBJ1-2
v_call: TRBV5-1
cdr3_aa: CASSLDPGSNYGYTF
cdr3_nt: TGCGCCAGCAGTCTCGACCCGGGGTCTAACTATGGCTACACCTTC

clone_size: once
d_call: NA
j_call: TRBJ2-5
v_call: TRBV6-6
cdr3_aa: CASSYLAAGETQYF
cdr3_nt: TGTGCCAGCAGTTACTTAGCGGCAGGGGAGACCCAGTACTTC

clone_size: NA
d_call: NA
j_call: TRBJ2-1
v_call: TRBV7-2
cdr3_aa: CASSLSRDYNEQFF
cdr3_nt: TGTGCCAGCAGCTTATCGCGGGACTACAATGAGCAGTTCTTC

clone_size: few
d_call: TRBD1
j_call: TRBJ2-7
v_call: TRBV12-5
cdr3_aa: CASGLLSGTGVYEQYF
cdr3_nt: TGTGCTAGTGGTTTGTTGTCCGGGACAGGGGTCTACGAGCAGTACTTC

clone_size: few
d_call: NA
j_call: TRBJ1-1
v_call: TRBV4-1
cdr3_aa: CASSQRSQNTEAFF
cdr3_nt: TGCGCCAGCAGCCAACGATCGCAGAACACTGAAGCTTTCTTT

clone_size: once
d_call: TRBD2
j_call: TRBJ2-5
v_call: TRBV2
cdr3_aa: CASSWGGETQYF
cdr3_nt: TGTGCCAGCAGCTGGGGAGGGGAGACCCAGTACTTC

clone_size: NA
d_call: NA
j_call: TRBJ1-4
v_call: TRBV6-1
cdr3_aa: CASSELGDEKLFF
cdr3_nt: TGTGCCAGCAGTGAACTGGGGGATGAAAAACTGTTTTTT

clone_size: NA
d_call: TRBD2
j_call: TRBJ2-7
v_call: TRBV5-1
cdr3_aa: CASSLGTSGRTTYEQYF
cdr3_nt: TGCGCCAGCAGCTTGGGGACTAGCGGGAGGACTACCTACGAGCAGTACTTC

clone_size: NA
d_call: TRBD2
j_call: TRBJ2-7
v_call: TRBV27
cdr3_aa: CASRRGAATYEQYF
cdr3_nt: TGTGCCAGCAGGCGGGGGGCCGCGACCTACGAGCAGTACTTC

clone_size: NA
d_call: NA
j_call: TRBJ1-2
v_call: TRBV5-6
cdr3_aa: CASSLAGYGYTF
cdr3_nt: TGTGCCAGCAGCTTGGCCGGCTACGGCTACACCTTC

clone_size: NA
d_call: NA
j_call: TRBJ1-1
v_call: TRBV19
cdr3_aa: CASSMGVETEAFF
cdr3_nt: TGTGCCAGTAGTATGGGAGTGGAAACTGAAGCTTTCTTT

clone_size: NA
d_call: NA
j_call: TRBJ2-1
v_call: TRBV6-1
cdr3_aa: CASRDTAGTPAFF
cdr3_nt: TGTGCCAGCAGGGATACCGCCGGGACCCCGGCGTTCTTC

clone_size: NA
d_call: TRBD1
j_call: TRBJ2-7
v_call: TRBV11-3
cdr3_aa: CASSLESGTEYEQYF
cdr3_nt: TGTGCCAGCAGCTTAGAATCCGGGACAGAGTACGAGCAGTACTTC

clone_size: NA
d_call: NA
j_call: TRBJ2-1
v_call: TRBV25-1
cdr3_aa: CASKRGPSYNEQFF
cdr3_nt: TGTGCCAGCAAGCGCGGCCCTTCCTACAATGAGCAGTTCTTC

clone_size: NA
d_call: TRBD1
j_call: TRBJ2-7
v_call: TRBV18
cdr3_aa: CASSDRDRDEQYF
cdr3_nt: TGTGCCAGCTCAGACCGGGACAGGGACGAGCAGTACTTC

clone_size: NA
d_call: NA
j_call: TRBJ1-2
v_call: TRBV29-1
cdr3_aa: CSSEPVTSGYTF
cdr3_nt: TGCAGCTCCGAACCTGTTACAAGTGGCTACACCTTC

clone_size: few
d_call: TRBD1
j_call: TRBJ2-2
v_call: TRBV7-7
cdr3_aa: CASSKGQGRGELFF
cdr3_nt: TGTGCTAGCAGCAAGGGACAGGGGAGAGGGGAGCTGTTTTTT

clone_size: medium-sized
d_call: NA
j_call: TRBJ1-1
v_call: TRBV5-4
cdr3_aa: CASSLALPKGRNLTEAFF
cdr3_nt: TGTGCCAGCAGCTTGGCCCTACCAAAGGGGCGGAATCTCACTGAAGCTTTCTTT

clone_size: few
d_call: NA
j_call: TRBJ2-7
v_call: TRBV2
cdr3_aa: CASSQETTEYF
cdr3_nt: TGTGCCAGCAGCCAGGAAACGACGGAGTACTTC

clone_size: NA
d_call: NA
j_call: TRBJ1-1
v_call: TRBV5-1
cdr3_aa: CASSLAAQSKAFF
cdr3_nt: TGCGCCAGCAGCTTGGCAGCCCAGTCGAAAGCTTTCTTT

clone_size: NA
d_call: TRBD1
j_call: TRBJ2-1
v_call: TRBV2
cdr3_aa: CASSGRDRNTYNEQFF
cdr3_nt: TGTGCCAGCAGCGGCCGGGACAGGAATACATACAATGAGCAGTTCTTC

clone_size: NA
d_call: TRBD1
j_call: TRBJ1-2
v_call: TRBV19
cdr3_aa: CASSTDRGRGYTF
cdr3_nt: TGTGCCAGTAGTACAGACAGGGGTCGAGGCTACACCTTC

clone_size: few
d_call: NA
j_call: TRBJ2-7
v_call: TRBV5-1
cdr3_aa: CASTPSADSSYEQYF
cdr3_nt: TGCGCCAGCACCCCGTCCGCTGACAGCTCCTACGAGCAGTACTTC

clone_size: NA
d_call: NA
j_call: TRBJ2-7
v_call: TRBV21-1
cdr3_aa: CASSKASGRISYEQYF
cdr3_nt: TGTGCCAGCAGCAAAGCCAGCGGACGTATTTCCTACGAGCAGTACTTC

clone_size: NA
d_call: TRBD2
j_call: TRBJ2-7
v_call: TRBV10-2
cdr3_aa: CASTWKRDSYEQYF
cdr3_nt: TGCGCCAGCACGTGGAAGCGGGACTCCTACGAGCAGTACTTC

clone_size: NA
d_call: TRBD2
j_call: TRBJ2-3
v_call: TRBV5-1
cdr3_aa: CASSGLASDTQYF
cdr3_nt: TGCGCCAGCAGCGGACTAGCCTCAGATACGCAGTATTTT

clone_size: NA
d_call: TRBD2
j_call: TRBJ2-5
v_call: TRBV29-1
cdr3_aa: CSTQAGEETQYF
cdr3_nt: TGCAGCACCCAAGCGGGGGAAGAGACCCAGTACTTC

clone_size: NA
d_call: TRBD1
j_call: TRBJ1-1
v_call: TRBV6-6
cdr3_aa: CASSPDYRGLGEAFF
cdr3_nt: TGTGCCAGCAGTCCCGACTACAGGGGTTTGGGTGAAGCTTTCTTT

clone_size: NA
d_call: TRBD1
j_call: TRBJ1-2
v_call: TRBV5-1
cdr3_aa: CASSLAATGGEGYTF
cdr3_nt: TGCGCCAGCAGCTTGGCTGCTACAGGGGGTGAAGGCTACACCTTC

clone_size: NA
d_call: NA
j_call: TRBJ1-1
v_call: TRBV6-5
cdr3_aa: CASSPAYGGAFF
cdr3_nt: TGTGCCAGCAGTCCGGCGTACGGGGGAGCTTTCTTT

clone_size: NA
d_call: NA
j_call: TRBJ2-2
v_call: TRBV7-3
cdr3_aa: CASSLTGRTGELFF
cdr3_nt: TGTGCCAGCAGCCTTACGGGACGCACCGGGGAGCTGTTTTTT

clone_size: once
d_call: TRBD1
j_call: TRBJ2-7
v_call: TRBV18
cdr3_aa: CASSRGLGGQGANEQYF
cdr3_nt: TGTGCCAGCTCACGGGGCCTGGGAGGACAGGGTGCCAACGAGCAGTACTTC

clone_size: NA
d_call: TRBD1
j_call: TRBJ1-2
v_call: TRBV6-4
cdr3_aa: CASRGTGGATGYTF
cdr3_nt: TGTGCCAGCAGGGGGACAGGGGGCGCGACTGGCTACACCTTC

clone_size: once
d_call: TRBD2
j_call: TRBJ2-5
v_call: TRBV5-4
cdr3_aa: CASSLTGGWETQYF
cdr3_nt: TGTGCCAGCAGCTTGACGGGGGGGTGGGAGACCCAGTACTTC

clone_size: NA
d_call: TRBD1
j_call: TRBJ1-2
v_call: TRBV7-2
cdr3_aa: CASSLDRAIGYTF
cdr3_nt: TGTGCCAGCAGTCTAGACAGGGCGATTGGCTACACCTTC

clone_size: few
d_call: NA
j_call: TRBJ1-3
v_call: TRBV6-1
cdr3_aa: CASSPYRSGNTIYF
cdr3_nt: TGTGCCAGCAGTCCGTACCGCTCTGGAAACACCATATATTTT